A single sample gave rise to the 9 T cell receptor beta chains below, sequenced in a study of shared T cell receptors in the human thymus. Generated by immunoSEQ multiplex PCR, the TCRdb table keeps only in-frame clones and is missing some. The sample holds 550,000 to 800,000 clones; approximately 83% are singletons and the top ten take around 0.0099%. This sample also appeared in a second study, on human thymus T cells.

The sequencing input was thymocytes. Receptors were obtained from a girl in the first two years of life with a congenital heart defect.

V gene TRBV6-5 combines with J gene TRBJ1-1, with D unresolved. CDR3 size: 13 residues. CDR1 is MNHEY and CDR2 is SVGAGI in the germline V gene. Trimming pared 7 bases from V and 2 bases from J, leaving 11 bases between. CDR3 coding DNA: TGTGCCAGCAATTCTGGGAGAAACACTGAAGCTTTCTTT. Encoded protein: CASNSGRNTEAFF.

V usage is TRBV7-9 and J usage is TRBJ1-1; D might be TRBD1 (5 bases). The CDR3 contains 14 residues. CDR1 is SEHNR and CDR2 is FQNEAQ in the germline V gene (reference sequence). The V end lost 3 bases, the J end lost 4 bases, and 12 bases lay between the germline ends. In DNA form, the CDR3 reads TGTGCCAGCAGCTTGGGGGGTAAACGCACTGAAGCTTTCTTT. Residues: CASSLGGKRTEAFF.

V and J are TRBV2 and TRBJ1-4; the match to TRBD1 covers 7 bases. Germline CDR1 and CDR2: SNHLY and FYNNEI. The CDR3 length is 16 residues. Trimming removed 7 bases from V and 10 bases from J; junction bases left unmatched: 18. CDR3 in DNA: TGTGCCAGCATTCACGGACAGGCCCCTTGTGGGGGAAAACTGTTTTTT. Translated: CASIHGQAPCGGKLFF. Full variable domain (outside the CDR3, taken from reference TRBV2 and TRBJ1-4): EPEVTQTPSHQVTQMGQEVILRCVPISNHLYFYWYRQILGQKVEFLVSFYNNEISEKSEIFDDQFSVERPDGSNFTLKIRSTKLEDSAMYFCASIHGQAPCGGKLFFGSGTQLSVL.

This chain uses TRBV7-9 with TRBJ2-3; TRBD1 agrees at 8 bases. Germline assignment: CDR1 SEHNR and CDR2 FQNEAQ (reference sequence). With 6 bases clipped from V and 2 bases from J, the junction kept 10 bases outside the gene matches. CDR3 size: 16 residues. This CDR3 reads CASRNGQGLLTDTQYF. In nucleotides, the CDR3 is TGTGCCAGCAGAAATGGACAGGGCCTACTCACAGATACGCAGTATTTT.

This sequence joins TRBV7-2 and TRBJ2-5; D perhaps matches TRBD1 (5 bases). CDR3 length: 13 residues. Germline V gene data show CDR1 as SGHTA and CDR2 as FQGNSA. Trimming took off 8 bases at V and 5 bases at J, with 15 bases between the two ends. CDR3 sequence reads: CASLRSGMETQYF. The CDR3, as DNA: TGTGCCAGCCTAAGGTCAGGGATGGAGACCCAGTACTTC.

This sequence joins TRBV27 and TRBJ2-7; TRBD1 agrees at 11 bases. J lost 5 bases, V lost 8 bases, and 5 bases had no gene match. The germline V gene has CDR1 MNHEY and CDR2 SMNVEV (reference sequence). This CDR3 is 13 amino acids long. The DNA of the CDR3 is TGTGCCAGCGGGGACAGGGGGTTCAACGAGCAGTACTTC. Translating gives CASGDRGFNEQYF.

This chain uses TRBV5-8 with TRBJ2-3; D not certain. The CDR3 is made up of 16 amino acids. In germline, CDR1 is SGHTS, CDR2 YDEGEE. V was trimmed by 0 bases and J by 0 bases, leaving 11 bases between them. In DNA, the CDR3 is TGTGCCAGCAGCTTGGTAGAGGCCACTAGCACAGATACGCAGTATTTT. Translation: CASSLVEATSTDTQYF.

This chain uses TRBV5-5 with TRBJ2-5; TRBD1 might be the D (5 bases). In germline, CDR1 is SGHKS, CDR2 YYEKEE (reference sequence). The CDR3 consists of 13 residues. The V end was cut by 3 bases, the J end by 2 bases, with 8 bases between. DNA of the CDR3: TGTGCCAGCAGCTGGACAAGACAAGAGACCCAGTACTTC. Translated, it gives CASSWTRQETQYF.

The rearrangement uses TRBV2 and TRBJ2-1; D might be TRBD2 (6 bases). The CDR3 extends over 16 amino acids. CDR1 is SNHLY and CDR2 is FYNNEI in the germline V gene. Trimming removed 9 bases from V and 0 bases from J, with 18 bases in between. The CDR3 region has the DNA TGTGCCAGGACGGGCACTAGCCCGAGCTCCTACAATGAGCAGTTCTTC. Translated, it gives CARTGTSPSSYNEQFF.